The TCR beta chain under discussion was sequenced for a study of blood T cell repertoires in COVID-19. The wider study: The study drew acute and convalescent COVID-19 samples from the United States, Italy and Spain. PBMCs, B-cell-depleted T cells, or T cells provided the cDNA or gDNA that made up the material.

Per the original data handling: Estimated nucleated cell counts came from reference gene primer amplification. Produced via immunoSEQ multiplex PCR; TCRdb's table is partial and in-frame only. V, J and clone size are those of that table, while D and trimming were read from the DNA. Of about 150,000 clones in the sample, around three quarters were seen once. Only a few counts were recorded for this clone. The CDR3 runs 13 residues. The V gene's germline CDR1 is MRHNA and CDR2 SNTAGT. The V gene lost 6 bases and the J gene lost 6 bases, with 11 bases spanning the gap. This rearrangement joins TRBV6-4 to TRBJ1-4; D perhaps matches TRBD1 (5 bases). The clonotype originates from a man over 45 with active or convalescent COVID-19. The sequencing input was peripheral blood. The DNA of the CDR3 is TGTGCCAGCAGGCAGGGCTTCGATGAAAAACTGTTTTTT. This translates into CASRQGFDEKLFF.